This T cell receptor (beta chain) was retrieved from a study of cytomegalovirus exposure and HLA in healthy donors. A multiplex PCR was run with 60 Vbeta primers and 13 Jbeta primers. Method: immunoSEQ multiplex PCR; TCRdb's copy keeps in-frame clones and lacks some. The sample has some 140,000 clones, roughly 77% seen once. Trimming pared 7 bases from V and 7 bases from J, leaving 11 bases between. From germline, CDR1 is MNHEY and CDR2 SVGAGI. The CDR3 runs 13 residues. Sequencing used PBMCs. The genes are TRBV6-5 and TRBJ1-6; D may be TRBD1 (5 bases). The sequence derives from a man aged 25 to 40 in good health and CMV-seropositive. The CDR3 DNA reads as TGTGCCAGCACTCCGGGGGGGAATTCACCCCTCCACTTT. Its protein product is CASTPGGNSPLHF.